Listed below are T cell receptor beta chains from one sample, sequenced in a study of blood T cell repertoires in COVID-19. Sequencing was performed with immunoSEQ multiplex PCR; in TCRdb, only in-frame clones are kept and a portion is missing. The sample includes approximately 240,000 clones, 80% to 90% of them seen just once. Sequencing was performed on peripheral blood. The receptors derive from a middle-aged man who had recovered from COVID-19. Both conserved end residues are trimmed from each CDR3. Fields, in order: D gene, V gene, J gene, CDR3 protein. D genes are given only for firm matches.

D: -
V: TRBV28
J: TRBJ1-2
CDR3: ASSLGGGKRGGYT

D: -
V: TRBV29-1
J: TRBJ2-1
CDR3: SVEVYVGVGNEQF

D: -
V: TRBV3-1/TRBV3-2
J: TRBJ2-3
CDR3: ASSQDRSQRRTDTQY

D: TRBD2
V: TRBV20-1
J: TRBJ2-7
CDR3: SASTSGSGIYEQY

D: -
V: TRBV19
J: TRBJ2-1
CDR3: ASSDGGVYNEQF

D: -
V: TRBV7-8
J: TRBJ2-1
CDR3: ASSLRLVGSDEQF

D: TRBD2
V: TRBV6-6
J: TRBJ2-1
CDR3: ASSYSTGGNEQF

D: -
V: TRBV3-1/TRBV3-2
J: TRBJ2-3
CDR3: ASSQFGANTDTQY

D: TRBD2
V: TRBV3-1/TRBV3-2
J: TRBJ2-7
CDR3: ASSSRLALSYEQY

D: -
V: TRBV2
J: TRBJ2-1
CDR3: ASMARLPLRSYNEQF

D: -
V: TRBV19
J: TRBJ1-5
CDR3: ASSVPQGLANQPQH

D: -
V: TRBV6-6
J: TRBJ2-3
CDR3: ASSYSGRGTDTQY

D: TRBD1
V: TRBV5-4
J: TRBJ1-2
CDR3: ASRPLDREGGYT

D: TRBD1
V: TRBV6-5
J: TRBJ2-7
CDR3: ASRDLTGRGREQY

D: -
V: TRBV7-2
J: TRBJ1-1
CDR3: ASSLGGLNTEAF

D: -
V: TRBV6-5
J: TRBJ1-6
CDR3: ASSYEVNSPLH

D: TRBD1
V: TRBV15
J: TRBJ1-2
CDR3: ATSKGTGQGYT

D: -
V: TRBV11-2
J: TRBJ2-1
CDR3: ASSRHRGPGNEQF

D: TRBD2
V: TRBV28
J: TRBJ2-3
CDR3: ASRVAGEADTQY

D: TRBD2
V: TRBV30
J: TRBJ2-4
CDR3: AWGTSGRKNIQY

D: TRBD2
V: TRBV18
J: TRBJ2-1
CDR3: ASSPKVSLAGTSGRF

D: TRBD2
V: TRBV19
J: TRBJ2-1
CDR3: ASSNQGGSYNEQF

D: -
V: TRBV23-1
J: TRBJ1-5
CDR3: ASSQSGDIYNQPQH

D: -
V: TRBV6-2/TRBV6-3
J: TRBJ2-3
CDR3: ASSYAGDSTDTQY

D: -
V: TRBV28
J: TRBJ2-1
CDR3: ASSFFGEQF

D: -
V: TRBV29-1
J: TRBJ2-3
CDR3: SVHRVSTDTQY

D: -
V: TRBV5-8
J: TRBJ2-1
CDR3: ASSLAGTPSSYNEQF

D: -
V: TRBV28
J: TRBJ2-7
CDR3: ASSLLGGPYEQY

D: -
V: TRBV6-6
J: TRBJ1-3
CDR3: ASSYGGASGNTIY

D: -
V: TRBV28
J: TRBJ2-4
CDR3: ASSFRQGAKNIQY

D: -
V: TRBV23-1
J: TRBJ2-7
CDR3: ASASRDEQY

D: -
V: TRBV19
J: TRBJ2-1
CDR3: ASSIRRDEQF

D: TRBD1
V: TRBV3-1/TRBV3-2
J: TRBJ1-6
CDR3: ASSQGDRENSPLH

D: TRBD2
V: TRBV28
J: TRBJ2-5
CDR3: ASRPIAGGPWETQY

D: -
V: TRBV29-1
J: TRBJ2-5
CDR3: SVEGADQETQY

D: -
V: TRBV27
J: TRBJ2-7
CDR3: ASSFITGRPRSYEQY

D: TRBD1
V: TRBV5-4
J: TRBJ2-6
CDR3: ASTRGPGANVLT

D: TRBD2
V: TRBV5-1
J: TRBJ2-5
CDR3: ASSRLPGLASETQY